The clone carrying this T cell receptor beta chain was found once. The antigen is not known. The sample originates from a study of cytomegalovirus exposure and HLA in healthy donors. The study, taken as a whole, reports: A prior analysis recorded that most TCR beta V segments were productive about 90% or about 30% of the time. Cytomegalovirus status was reportedly diagnosed by the classifier with high sensitivity and specificity.

Amplification used 60 Vbeta primers and 13 Jbeta primers. The method was immunoSEQ multiplex PCR; TCRdb's version includes in-frame clones alone and lacks a portion of them. Of around 92,000 clones detected, around 85% appear once; the ten largest clones hold 1% to 1.5%. Looked up from germline, CDR1 is SGDLS and CDR2 is YYNGEE. The CDR3 has 15 residues. Trimming removed 0 bases at V and 0 bases at J, with 9 bases between. The material sequenced was PBMCs. The clonotype originates from a girl aged 2 to 10 in good health and CMV-seropositive. The V and J genes are TRBV9 and TRBJ1-1; D unclear. CDR3 protein: CASSVAEAMNTEAFF. Written as DNA, the CDR3 is TGTGCCAGCAGCGTAGCTGAAGCCATGAACACTGAAGCTTTCTTT.